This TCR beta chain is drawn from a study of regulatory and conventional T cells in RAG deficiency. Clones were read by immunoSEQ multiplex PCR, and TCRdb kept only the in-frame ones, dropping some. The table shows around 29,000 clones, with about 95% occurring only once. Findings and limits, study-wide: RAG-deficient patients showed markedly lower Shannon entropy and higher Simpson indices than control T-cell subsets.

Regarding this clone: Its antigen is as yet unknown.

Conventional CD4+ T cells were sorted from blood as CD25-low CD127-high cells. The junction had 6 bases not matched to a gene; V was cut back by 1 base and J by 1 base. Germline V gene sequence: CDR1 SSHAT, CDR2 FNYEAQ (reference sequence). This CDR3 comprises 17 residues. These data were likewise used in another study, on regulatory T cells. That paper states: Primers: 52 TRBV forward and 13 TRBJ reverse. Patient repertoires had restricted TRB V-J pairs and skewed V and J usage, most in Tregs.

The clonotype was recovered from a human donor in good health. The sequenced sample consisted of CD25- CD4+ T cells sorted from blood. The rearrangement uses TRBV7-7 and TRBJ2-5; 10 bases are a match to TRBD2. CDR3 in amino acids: CASSLVFSGGAQETQYF. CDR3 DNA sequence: TGTGCCAGCAGCTTAGTATTCAGCGGGGGGGCCCAAGAGACCCAGTACTTC.